These 13 T cell receptor beta chains share one sample of origin, sequenced in a study of cytomegalovirus exposure and HLA in healthy donors. PCR primers comprised 60 Vbeta and 13 Jbeta primers. The protocol was immunoSEQ multiplex PCR, while the TCRdb copy is restricted to in-frame clones and leaves out a portion. The table includes 95,000 to 150,000 clones, roughly a tenth detected once. Sequenced sample: PBMCs. The receptors come from a woman aged 18-29 years in good health and CMV-seropositive.

This clone was seen a handful of times. The genes are TRBV28 and TRBJ2-2; D is ambiguous. CDR3 length: 13 residues. Between the trimmed V and J ends, which lost 1 base and 6 bases, there was a span of 6 bases. The germline CDR1 and CDR2 sequences are MDHEN and SYDVKM. The CDR3 sequence is CASSLFFPGELFF. The DNA of the CDR3 is TGTGCCAGCAGTTTATTCTTTCCCGGGGAGCTGTTTTTT. The whole variable domain, filled in from reference TRBV28 and TRBJ2-2, reads DVKVTQSSRYLVKRTGEKVFLECVQDMDHENMFWYRQDPGLGLRLIYFSYDVKMKEKGDIPEGYSVSREKKERFSLILESASTNQTSMYLCASSLFFPGELFFGEGSRLTVL.

This CDR3 reads CASSSPGGNQPQHF. The CDR3 nucleotides are TGTGCCAGCAGTTCCCCCGGGGGCAATCAGCCCCAGCATTTT. The V gene is TRBV6-5, the J gene TRBJ1-5; D gene unclear. Trimming left V 4 bases short and J 2 bases short, with 9 bases between. The CDR3 contains 14 residues. CDR1 is MNHEY and CDR2 is SVGAGI in the germline V gene.

There are a few counts of this clone. V and J are TRBV27 and TRBJ1-6; unclear D gene. V lost 2 bases, J lost 7 bases, and 15 bases lay in between. This CDR3 has 16 residues. The germline V gene has CDR1 MNHEY and CDR2 SMNVEV (reference sequence). The CDR3 bases are TGTGCCAGCAGTTTACAAAGTCTCCCCGGGAATTCACCCCTCCACTTT. Translation gives CASSLQSLPGNSPLHF.

The genes are TRBV7-6 and TRBJ2-1; D is uncertain. Per the germline V gene, CDR1 is SGHVS and CDR2 is FNYEAQ. CDR3 length: 13 amino acids. V lost 2 bases and J lost 10, with 12 bases in between. This chain's CDR3 is CASSLIPGPEQFF. CDR3 DNA: TGTGCCAGCAGCTTAATTCCAGGCCCCGAGCAGTTCTTC.

Only a few counts were recorded for this clone. The chain combines TRBV28 with TRBJ1-4; D uncertain. The CDR3 is made up of 15 amino acids. Per the germline V gene, CDR1 is MDHEN and CDR2 is SYDVKM. The germline V and J ends were trimmed by 2 bases and 7 bases, with 14 bases remaining between them. The CDR3 sequence: CASSLNGIGGEKLFF. The CDR3 nucleotides read TGTGCCAGCAGTTTAAACGGCATCGGCGGTGAAAAACTGTTTTTT.

V and J are TRBV29-1 and TRBJ2-1, with 12 bases that match TRBD2. V lost 2 bases, J lost 7 bases, and 6 bases stayed unmatched. Germline V gene lookup returns CDR1 SQVTM and CDR2 ANQGSEA. The CDR3 is 15 residues long. In DNA form, the CDR3 reads TGCAGCGTTGAAAAGACTAGCGGGAGATCTAATGAGCAGTTCTTC. Protein sequence: CSVEKTSGRSNEQFF.

J is TRBJ1-1 and V is TRBV10-3; no clear D gene. Germline loops: CDR1 ENHRY, CDR2 SYGVKD. The ends were cut back, 0 bases at V and 1 base at J, with 6 bases in the middle. CDR3 length: 14 residues. The CDR3 nucleotides read TGTGCCATCAGTGAGTCAACTGGGAACACTGAAGCTTTCTTT. Translation gives CAISESTGNTEAFF.

This clone was counted a few times. The gene calls are TRBV20-1 and TRBJ2-3; unclear D gene. Germline V lookup: CDR1 DFQATT, CDR2 SNEGSKA (reference sequence). Between the trimmed V and J ends, which lost 2 bases and 6 bases, there was a span of 6 bases. The CDR3 length is 11 residues. The CDR3 coding sequence is TGCAGTGCTAGATCCGGGGATACGCAGTATTTT. It translates to CSARSGDTQYF.

The chain joins TRBV7-9 to TRBJ1-3; D may be TRBD1 (6 bases). The ends were cut back, 4 bases at V and 0 bases at J, with 16 bases in the middle. There are 17 residues in the CDR3. The germline V gene has CDR1 SEHNR and CDR2 FQNEAQ (reference sequence). The CDR3: CASSSNRDPGSGNTIYF. DNA for the CDR3: TGTGCCAGCAGCTCAAACAGGGATCCAGGCTCTGGAAACACCATATATTTT.

V usage is TRBV6-1 and J usage is TRBJ2-1, with 8 bases identical to TRBD2. From germline, CDR1 is MNHNS and CDR2 SASEGT. The CDR3 consists of 15 residues. With 5 bases clipped from V and 6 bases from J, the junction kept 9 bases outside the gene matches. CDR3 region: CASSSWSSGTNEQFF. In DNA, the CDR3 is TGTGCCAGCAGTTCCTGGAGTAGCGGGACCAATGAGCAGTTCTTC.

There are a few counts of this clone. The chain joins TRBV27 to TRBJ2-1; TRBD1 aligns across 8 bases. Unmatched junction bases numbered 8, after V lost 5 bases and J lost 8 bases. In germline, CDR1 is MNHEY, CDR2 SMNVEV (reference sequence). The CDR3 has 14 residues. CDR3 nucleotide sequence: TGTGCCAGCAGTCGGACAGGGCTTGGCGATGAGCAGTTCTTC. As protein: CASSRTGLGDEQFF.

This clone was counted between two and nine times. The rearrangement links TRBV11-2 to TRBJ1-3; tentative D call: TRBD1 (6 bases). The CDR3 length is 14 residues. Trimming cost V 6 bases and J 1 base, with 10 bases left between them. Germline CDR1 is SGHAT and CDR2 is FQNNGV. For the CDR3, the DNA is TGTGCCAGCAGGCCTACAGGGTCTGGAAACACCATATATTTT. It specifies CASRPTGSGNTIYF.

V and J are TRBV27 and TRBJ1-2, with D possibly being TRBD1 (5 bases). Looked up from germline, CDR1 is MNHEY and CDR2 is SMNVEV (reference sequence). V lost 6 bases and J 7 bases, leaving 15 bases between the germline ends. The CDR3 consists of 13 residues. The CDR3 DNA reads TGTGCCAGCAGACCGACAGTGAAGGGTGGCTACACCTTC. This sequence encodes CASRPTVKGGYTF.